The T cell receptor beta chain under discussion was sequenced for a study of cytomegalovirus exposure and HLA in healthy donors. The study's findings and limits: Links to common viral pathogens appeared, in a later analysis, for several of the most significant clusters.

This PCR relied on a set of 60 Vbeta primers and 13 Jbeta primers. Assay: immunoSEQ multiplex PCR; the TCRdb copy retains only in-frame clones and omits some. The data contain 90,000 to 120,000 clones, around 80% of them singletons. The table lists this clone with a few counts. Its antigen is undetermined. The germline V gene has CDR1 MNHEY and CDR2 SVGAGI. CDR3 length equals 14 residues. Trimming removed 4 bases at V and 5 bases at J, with 11 bases between. The receptor's source is a woman younger than 35 in good health and CMV-seronegative. V usage is TRBV6-5 and J usage is TRBJ1-4; D is ambiguous. Specimen: PBMCs. The CDR3, as DNA: TGTGCCAGCAGTTTCGGTCCGGAGAATGAAAAACTGTTTTTT. Translating gives CASSFGPENEKLFF.